Listed below are T cell receptor beta chains from one sample, sequenced in a study of blood T cell repertoires in COVID-19. Produced via immunoSEQ multiplex PCR; TCRdb's table is partial and in-frame only. The sample consists of roughly 380,000 clones, 81% of them appearing once. Sequencing was carried out using peripheral blood. Receptors originate from a human donor with acute or convalescent COVID-19. The donor label of this sample is uncertain. Both conserved end residues are part of each CDR3. The D gene is left open where the match is weak. Expanded clones are given a class, and other clones once, few, many or no size at all.

j_call d_call v_call clone_size cdr3_length cdr3_nt cdr3_aa
TRBJ2-7 TRBD1 TRBV15 . 15 TGTGCCACCAGCACCATTCGGACAGGGGAATACGAGCAGTACTTC CATSTIRTGEYEQYF
TRBJ2-1 TRBD2 TRBV5-1 . 18 TGCGCCAGCAGCTTCCTAGCGGGAGTGAAACTTTACTACAATGAGCAGTTCTTC CASSFLAGVKLYYNEQFF
TRBJ2-5 . TRBV2 . 13 TGTGCCAGCAGTGATCTAGCCAGGGAGACCCAGTACTTC CASSDLARETQYF
TRBJ2-7 TRBD2 TRBV15 . 16 TGTGCCACCAGCAGAGATAGGAGCGGGAGTCTAGGAGAGCAGTACTTC CATSRDRSGSLGEQYF
TRBJ2-1 . TRBV5-4 . 12 TGTGCCAGCAGCCCTTTTGGACAGGAGCAGTTCTTC CASSPFGQEQFF
TRBJ2-3 TRBD2 TRBV5-1 once 16 TGCGCCAGCAGCTTATCGGTAGCGGGCCACACAGATACGCAGTATTTT CASSLSVAGHTDTQYF
TRBJ1-5 TRBD1 TRBV6-6 . 15 TGTGCCAGCTCGAGGGACAGCTTTAGCAATCAGCCCCAGCATTTT CASSRDSFSNQPQHF
TRBJ2-7 . TRBV14 . 11 TGTGCCAGCAGCCAGCACAACGAGCAGTACTTC CASSQHNEQYF
TRBJ2-2 TRBD2 TRBV2 . 14 TGTGCCAGCAGTAGAGCGGGGGGCACCGGGGAGCTGTTTTTT CASSRAGGTGELFF
TRBJ1-2 TRBD1 TRBV3-1/TRBV3-2 once 17 TGTGCCAGCAGCCGTAGGACAGGGGGCTTTGGTAGCTATGGCTACACCTTC CASSRRTGGFGSYGYTF
TRBJ1-2 . TRBV27 few 15 TGTGCCAGCAGTCCGATAGGACAGCCTAACTATGGCTACACCTTC CASSPIGQPNYGYTF
TRBJ2-1 . TRBV30 . 11 TGTGCCTCCGCCCAGGGAAAGGAGCAGTTCTTC CASAQGKEQFF
TRBJ1-1 TRBD1 TRBV28 . 14 TGTGCCAGCAGGATGACAGGGGCGCGAGGTGAAGCTTTCTTT CASRMTGARGEAFF
TRBJ2-1 TRBD2 TRBV25-1 . 17 TGTGCCAGCAGGGACCCGGGACTAGCGGGAGGAGGAGATGAGCAGTTCTTC CASRDPGLAGGGDEQFF
TRBJ2-2 . TRBV5-1 . 13 TGCGCCAGCAGCCCCCCAGGGGCCGGGGAGCTGTTTTTT CASSPPGAGELFF
TRBJ2-2 . TRBV27 . 14 TGTGCCAGCAGTTTTTGGGCCCCAGCCGGGGAGCTGTTTTTT CASSFWAPAGELFF
TRBJ1-6 . TRBV4-1 . 13 TGCGCCAGCAGTTACTCCGCAGGGTCACCCCTCCACTTT CASSYSAGSPLHF
TRBJ1-1 . TRBV5-5 . 17 TGTGCCAGCAGCTTGATTTATAGGGGGATACGAGACACTGAAGCTTTCTTT CASSLIYRGIRDTEAFF
TRBJ2-6 TRBD1 TRBV5-8 . 17 TGTGCCAGCAGTACGGGACAGGGGGCGTCTGGGGCCAACGTCCTGACTTTC CASSTGQGASGANVLTF
TRBJ2-1 . TRBV5-1 . 14 TGCGCCAGCTGGAGGGGTAGCTCCTACAATGAGCAGTTCTTC CASWRGSSYNEQFF
TRBJ1-1 . TRBV19 . 13 TGTGCCAGCCGCATGACGGGGAACACTGAAGCTTTCTTT CASRMTGNTEAFF
TRBJ1-1 . TRBV5-4 . 15 TGTGCCAGCAGCTTGCCTCTAACAGGGATCACTGAAGCTTTCTTT CASSLPLTGITEAFF
TRBJ1-1 TRBD1 TRBV28 once 20 TGTGCCAGCAGTTTTATTGTCCCACTCCGGACAGGGGCAAGGAACACTGAAGCTTTCTTT CASSFIVPLRTGARNTEAFF
TRBJ2-2 . TRBV27 . 15 TGTGCCAGCAGTTTATCGGACAGCCGCGCCGGGGAGCTGTTTTTT CASSLSDSRAGELFF
TRBJ2-1 . TRBV4-2 . 16 TGTGCCAGCAGCCAAGACCCCCTAGGACTACCCAATGAGCAGTTCTTC CASSQDPLGLPNEQFF
TRBJ2-2 TRBD2 TRBV2 . 14 TGTGCCAGCAGTGTAGCGGGAGACACCGGGGAGCTGTTTTTT CASSVAGDTGELFF
TRBJ1-1 . TRBV6-5 . 14 TGTGCCAGCACCTTGAAAGGGGTCGGCTCTGAAGCTTTCTTT CASTLKGVGSEAFF
TRBJ1-5 . TRBV7-2 . 16 TGTGCCAGCAGCTTAACCTTTCGAGAGGGCAATCAGCCCCAGCATTTT CASSLTFREGNQPQHF
TRBJ1-1 . TRBV2 few 10 TGTGCCAACGGGGTCACTGAAGCTTTCTTT CANGVTEAFF
TRBJ2-2 . TRBV27 once 15 TGTGCCAGCAGTCCGGGACAATTTAGGGCCGGGGAGCTGTTTTTT CASSPGQFRAGELFF
TRBJ1-5 . TRBV27 . 15 TGTGCCAGCAGTTTATCTGTTAATAGCAATCAGCCCCAGCATTTT CASSLSVNSNQPQHF
TRBJ2-7 . TRBV27 . 14 TGTGCCAGCAGTTTTAAGGGATGGGGGGACGAGCAGTACTTC CASSFKGWGDEQYF
TRBJ2-3 . TRBV5-1 . 16 TGCGCCAGCAGCTCCTCCCGAGCGGTAGTAGTGGGTGTTCAGTATTTT CASSSSRAVVVGVQYF
TRBJ1-5 . TRBV7-9 . 16 TGTGCCAGCAGCTTAGAACATGACAGGCTTGGCCAGCCCCAGCATTTT CASSLEHDRLGQPQHF
TRBJ2-7 TRBD2 TRBV6-5 . 15 TGTGCCAGCCAAAGCGGGAGCCAGACGGGCTACGAGCAGTACTTC CASQSGSQTGYEQYF
TRBJ1-6 TRBD1 TRBV20-1 . 14 TGCAGTGCTAGTCGACAGGGTCCTAATTCACCCCTCCACTTT CSASRQGPNSPLHF
TRBJ2-2 TRBD1 TRBV2 . 17 TGTGCCAGCAATAGTCGAGGTGGACAGGGGGTTTCCGGGGAGCTGTTTTTT CASNSRGGQGVSGELFF
TRBJ2-7 . TRBV13 . 14 TGTGCCAGCAGCATTAGACAGGAACCCTACGAGCAGTACTTC CASSIRQEPYEQYF
TRBJ1-3 TRBD1 TRBV11-2 few 16 TGTGCCAGCAGCCTCCTCGGGACAGTTATCGGAAACACCATATATTTT CASSLLGTVIGNTIYF
TRBJ1-5 TRBD1 TRBV5-8 few 15 TGTGCCAGCAGCTTGGGGGACAGCGGGAATCAGCCCCAGCATTTT CASSLGDSGNQPQHF
TRBJ2-1 . TRBV21-1 . 17 TGTGCCACCGATAAAGCTGCCACTGGCGACTTTGGTGGTGAGCAGTTCTTC CATDKAATGDFGGEQFF
TRBJ1-6 . TRBV18 few 15 TGTGCCAGCTCACCGGACAACTCCTATAATTCACCCCTCCACTTT CASSPDNSYNSPLHF
TRBJ2-3 TRBD2 TRBV28 . 19 TGTGCCAGCAGTCCCTGGACTAGACGGGGGGGTACTAGCACAGATACGCAGTATTTT CASSPWTRRGGTSTDTQYF